A selection of T cell receptor beta chains follows, all from one sample in a study of shared T cell receptors in the human thymus. Some clones are missing from TCRdb's copy, which holds only in-frame ones; the method was immunoSEQ multiplex PCR. The sample records approximately 580,000 clones, approximately 80% being singletons. The sample was also linked to a second study, of human thymus T cells.

The sequencing input was thymocytes. The receptors were sampled from a boy younger than two with a congenital heart defect. The conserved cysteine and the conserved F or W are not part of the CDR3 here.

ASSLVSSGRAYEQF	TRBV7-2
ASSQEGRGNAHEQY	TRBV4-3
ASSQDFRGALAKNIQY	TRBV4-3
ASSIGGGPSYEQY	TRBV19
ASSAGAGGTDTQY	TRBV5-6
AWSVRRRGAQY	TRBV30
AITREGYTGELF	TRBV10-3
ASSLNPRLADIGTQY	TRBV7-8
ASSSQGLSGGEQY	TRBV7-2
ASSIHEETGGYEQY	TRBV19
SVVSREGRYEQY	TRBV29-1
ASSPRDRRDTEAF	TRBV5-1
ASSAPGQGGSGEKLF	TRBV5-1
ASSPLAGIDTGELF	TRBV18
ASSSGLRTNSYEQY	TRBV13
ASSLKLAGGHNEQF	TRBV7-9
ASSLLPDSRGPAGELF	TRBV4-2
SVSLGGEETQY	TRBV29-1
ASSKTGGCQGYT	TRBV5-1
SAGTGGKDGYT	TRBV29-1
ASSHGLTSPPGNEQF	TRBV4-3
ATYQMGASGAYEQY	TRBV15
ASSTTGGPYGYT	TRBV11-2